This T cell receptor beta chain was sequenced during a study of T-cell reconstitution after alpha-beta-depleted transplantation in children. General study findings and limits: Among T cells one year after transplant, newly produced cells accounted for most counts and diversity.

The ends lost 1 base at V and 2 bases at J; junction bases unmatched: 14. This CDR3 has 19 amino acids. Germline CDR1 is LGHNA and CDR2 is YNFKEQ. Researchers prepared the TCRbeta library using unique molecular identifiers, the study reports. In TCRdb, the PCR reads were re-called with MiXCR into one record per CDR3 protein. The sample carries about 460,000 distinct CDR3 sequences, over 10% recorded once. A remark on this clonotype: Its specificity is unknown.

V and J are TRBV4-2 and TRBJ2-1; 7 nucleotides line up with TRBD2. Sequencing used PBMCs, mostly from graft donor cells, obtained 180 days after TCRalphabeta/CD19-depleted stem cell transplant. The TCR originated in a female patient aged 2-15 years who had a stem cell transplant for aplastic anemia, so the T cells may come from the graft donor. This CDR3 is CASSQVPREAGTPYNEQFF. In DNA form, the CDR3 reads TGTGCCAGCAGCCAAGTCCCCCGGGAAGCGGGAACTCCCTACAATGAGCAGTTCTTC.